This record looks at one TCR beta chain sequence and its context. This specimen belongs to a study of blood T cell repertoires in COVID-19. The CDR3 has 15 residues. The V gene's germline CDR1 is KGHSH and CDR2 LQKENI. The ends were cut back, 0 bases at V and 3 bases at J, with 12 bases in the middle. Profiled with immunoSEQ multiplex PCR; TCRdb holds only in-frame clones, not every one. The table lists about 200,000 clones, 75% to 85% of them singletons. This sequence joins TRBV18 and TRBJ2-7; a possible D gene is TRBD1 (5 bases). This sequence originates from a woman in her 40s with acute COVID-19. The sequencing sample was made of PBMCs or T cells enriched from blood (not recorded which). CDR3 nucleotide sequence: TGTGCCAGCTCACCACCGGGTAAGGGGCTCTACGAGCAGTACTTC. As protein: CASSPPGKGLYEQYF.